This record looks at one TCR beta chain sequence and its context. The antigen remains unidentified. Sequenced by immunoSEQ multiplex PCR; TCRdb stores in-frame clones only, minus some. The sample consists of a few hundred thousand clones, around 88% of them appearing once. The sample comes from a study of Ad26.COV2.S vaccination and SARS-CoV-2 variants. Study-level results: Once vaccination had occurred, spike-specific CD8+ and CD4+ T cell responses reportedly showed substantial breadth. The TCR breadth and depth analyses may have understated or missed part of the total T cell responses. Participants in the vaccine arm had higher spike-specific TCR breadth; placebo recipients had lower. Non-spike TCR breadth did not differ much between vaccine and placebo recipients.

The CDR3 is made up of 10 amino acids. V was trimmed by 1 base and J by 6 bases, leaving 0 bases between them. Treatment noted: approximately 18 received Ad26.COV2.S at low or high dose, single or two shots; about 5 received placebo; per-sample allocation not given. Sample collection was performed on day 63 after the first vaccine or placebo injection. The source of this sequence is a person aged 18-65 years who received the Ad26.COV2.S COVID-19 vaccine or a placebo. The chain couples TRBV12-3 or TRBV12-4 to TRBJ2-5; no clear D. The source was peripheral blood, collected in a trial of Ad26.COV2.S vaccine versus placebo. The DNA for the CDR3 is TGTGCCAGCAGTTTAGAGACCCAGTACTTC. Protein: CASSLETQYF.